This T cell receptor (beta chain) derives from a study of blood T cell repertoires in COVID-19. Background on the study: Samples of COVID-19 (acute and convalescent) were obtained from the United States, Italy and Spain. The cDNA or gDNA used as material had been derived from T cells, B-cell-depleted T cells, or PBMCs.

Per the original data handling: Reference gene primer amplification yielded estimated nucleated cell counts. Here immunoSEQ multiplex PCR was the method, and the copy in TCRdb shows in-frame clones only, minus some. V and J calls and clone size come straight from that table; D and trimming were deduced from the DNA. Found here are some 28,000 clones, roughly nine tenths of them singletons; the top ten hold over 8.5%. The specimen sequenced was peripheral blood. This TCR was sampled from a human donor in a cohort sampled during active COVID-19.

The CDR3 DNA reads TGTGCCAGCACCTTCGAGGGGGCAAGTTCGGCTTTCTTT. It translates to CASTFEGASSAFF. The V gene is TRBV3-1 (or the pseudogene TRBV3-2), the J gene TRBJ1-1, with TRBD1 identical over 7 bases. There are 13 residues in the CDR3. Per the germline V gene, CDR1 is LGHDT and CDR2 is YNNKEL (reference sequence). With 7 bases clipped from V and 11 bases from J, the junction kept 13 bases outside the gene matches.